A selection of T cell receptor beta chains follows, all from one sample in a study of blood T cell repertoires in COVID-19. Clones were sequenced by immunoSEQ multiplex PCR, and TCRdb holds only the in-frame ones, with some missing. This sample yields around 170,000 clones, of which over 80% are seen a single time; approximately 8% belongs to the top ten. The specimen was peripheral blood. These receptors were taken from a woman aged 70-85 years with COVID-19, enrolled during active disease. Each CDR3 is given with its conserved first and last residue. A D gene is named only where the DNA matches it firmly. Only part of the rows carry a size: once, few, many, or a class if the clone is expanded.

CASSLVGALISGANVLTF TGTGCCAGCAGCTTAGTAGGGGCACTGATCTCTGGGGCCAACGTCCTGACTTTC NA TRBJ2-6 TRBV7-2 NA
CASSPGGGRNTEAFF TGTGCCAGCAGTCCAGGGGGAGGAAGGAACACTGAAGCTTTCTTT TRBD1 TRBJ1-1 TRBV6-5 NA
CASSPGRGTSTDTQYF TGTGCCAGCAGCCCGGGTAGAGGGACTAGCACAGATACGCAGTATTTT NA TRBJ2-3 TRBV5-8 NA
CATSSPVGRGVNEQFF TGTGCCACCAGCAGTCCTGTCGGGAGAGGGGTCAATGAGCAGTTCTTC NA TRBJ2-1 TRBV15 NA
CASRSLLAGIDTQYF TGTGCCAGCAGGAGTTTACTAGCGGGCATAGATACGCAGTATTTT TRBD2 TRBJ2-3 TRBV6-5 NA
CASRLAGANYNEQFF TGTGCCAGCAGGCTAGCGGGAGCTAACTACAATGAGCAGTTCTTC TRBD2 TRBJ2-1 TRBV7-2 NA
CASSYIGGANNEQFF TGTGCCAGCAGTTACATAGGGGGCGCGAACAATGAGCAGTTCTTC TRBD1 TRBJ2-1 TRBV6-5 NA
CAISVGLAGGLEQFF TGTGCCATCAGCGTCGGTCTAGCGGGAGGGCTTGAGCAGTTCTTC TRBD2 TRBJ2-1 TRBV10-3 once
CASSTLANYGYTF TGTGCCAGCTCAACCCTAGCTAACTATGGCTACACCTTC NA TRBJ1-2 TRBV18 NA
CASSLTGGGSPTSSYEQYF TGCGCCAGCAGCTTGACGGGCGGGGGAAGCCCGACGAGCTCCTACGAGCAGTACTTC TRBD2 TRBJ2-7 TRBV5-1 NA
CASSPYTNTEAFF TGTGCCAGCTCACCTTACACGAACACTGAAGCTTTCTTT NA TRBJ1-1 TRBV18 NA
CASSLAGVSGQYF TGCGCCAGCAGCTTGGCAGGTGTCTCAGGGCAGTACTTC NA TRBJ2-7 TRBV5-1 NA
CASSTGTESPYEQYF TGTGCCAGCAGCACTGGGACAGAATCACCCTACGAGCAGTACTTC TRBD1 TRBJ2-7 TRBV7-2 NA
CSVGLTLSSGNTIYF TGCAGCGTTGGCCTAACCCTCTCCTCTGGAAACACCATATATTTT NA TRBJ1-3 TRBV29-1 NA
CASSFRTSGNTGELFF TGTGCCAGCAGCTTCAGGACTAGCGGAAACACCGGGGAGCTGTTTTTT TRBD2 TRBJ2-2 TRBV5-6 NA
CASSPGHTKNNEQFF TGTGCCAGCTCACCTGGGCATACGAAGAACAATGAGCAGTTCTTC NA TRBJ2-1 TRBV18 NA
CAISGGLNQPQHF TGTGCCATCAGTGGGGGACTCAATCAGCCCCAGCATTTT NA TRBJ1-5 TRBV10-3 NA
CASSMSNQPQHF TGTGCCAGCAGCATGAGCAATCAGCCCCAGCATTTT NA TRBJ1-5 TRBV28 NA
CASSMNADTQYF TGTGCCAGTAGTATGAATGCGGATACGCAGTATTTT NA TRBJ2-3 TRBV19 NA
CASSSIAFTGANVLTF TGTGCCAGCAGTTCTATCGCCTTTACTGGGGCCAACGTCCTGACTTTC NA TRBJ2-6 TRBV6-5 NA
CASSGRGTGSYEQYF TGTGCCAGCAGCGGAAGGGGGACAGGCTCCTACGAGCAGTACTTC TRBD1 TRBJ2-7 TRBV27 NA
CASTLGGDLGLLQPQHF TGTGCCAGCACCCTAGGGGGGGATCTAGGGTTACTTCAGCCCCAGCATTTT NA TRBJ1-5 TRBV28 NA
CASSERQAASPLHF TGTGCCAGCAGCGAACGACAGGCGGCTTCACCCCTCCACTTT NA TRBJ1-6 TRBV7-2 NA
CASSPPNQSGKQPQHF TGTGCCAGCAGTCCACCTAACCAGTCGGGAAAACAGCCCCAGCATTTT NA TRBJ1-5 TRBV28 NA
CASSEAGMAYGYTF TGTGCCAGCAGTGAGGCCGGGATGGCTTATGGCTACACCTTC NA TRBJ1-2 TRBV25-1 NA
CASIGPINGTSGRGTQYF TGTGCCAGCATCGGCCCCATAAACGGGACTAGCGGGAGAGGTACGCAGTATTTT TRBD2 TRBJ2-3 TRBV7-9 NA
CASSNRASGNTIYF TGTGCCAGTAGTAACAGGGCCTCTGGAAACACCATATATTTT NA TRBJ1-3 TRBV19 NA
CASGSGEQFF TGTGCCAGCGGTAGCGGTGAGCAGTTCTTC NA TRBJ2-1 TRBV6-5 once
CASSDSGGLNGYTF TGTGCCAGCAGTGACTCAGGGGGTCTGAATGGCTACACCTTC NA TRBJ1-2 TRBV6-4 NA
CASSPVGGETQYF TGTGCCAGCTCACCGGTCGGGGGAGAGACCCAGTACTTC NA TRBJ2-5 TRBV18 NA
CASSSRQGGETQYF TGCGCCAGCAGCTCCCGACAGGGGGGAGAGACCCAGTACTTC TRBD1 TRBJ2-5 TRBV5-1 NA
CASNPDILNGETQYF TGTGCCAGCAACCCGGACATCCTAAATGGGGAGACCCAGTACTTC NA TRBJ2-5 TRBV7-8 NA
CSARRVETQYF TGCAGTGCTAGAAGAGTAGAGACCCAGTACTTC NA TRBJ2-5 TRBV20-1 NA
CASSLAQVGETGTAFF TGTGCCAGCAGCTTAGCGCAGGTCGGTGAGACAGGGACGGCTTTCTTT TRBD1 TRBJ1-1 TRBV7-9 NA
CASRPFGQTNYGYTF TGTGCCAGCCGTCCATTCGGACAGACTAACTATGGCTACACCTTC NA TRBJ1-2 TRBV2 NA
CASTPPSGRRNEQFF TGTGCCAGCACTCCCCCGAGCGGGAGAAGGAATGAGCAGTTCTTC TRBD2 TRBJ2-1 TRBV28 once
CASSYSLAGGLTEQYF TGTGCCAGCAGTTACTCTTTAGCGGGAGGGCTGACGGAGCAGTACTTC TRBD2 TRBJ2-7 TRBV6-5 NA
CAIRGYGQGVTDTQYF TGTGCCATCAGAGGGTATGGACAGGGGGTCACAGATACGCAGTATTTT TRBD1 TRBJ2-3 TRBV10-3 once
CATSDPTSGRAHTQYF TGTGCCACCAGTGACCCGACTAGCGGGAGGGCCCATACGCAGTATTTT TRBD2 TRBJ2-3 TRBV24-1 few
CAISEALQGPNTEAFF TGTGCCATCAGTGAGGCGCTACAGGGGCCGAACACTGAAGCTTTCTTT TRBD1 TRBJ1-1 TRBV10-3 NA
CASSDIQLDNSPLHF TGTGCCAGCAGTGACATACAGTTAGACAATTCACCCCTCCACTTT NA TRBJ1-6 TRBV2 NA
CASSLGGQNTEAFF TGTGCCAGCAGCTTGGGGGGGCAGAACACTGAAGCTTTCTTT NA TRBJ1-1 TRBV5-4 NA
CASSQIRQGPYEQYF TGCGCCAGCAGCCAGATTAGACAGGGACCCTACGAGCAGTACTTC TRBD1 TRBJ2-7 TRBV4-1 NA
CASTRGTGGRYEQFF TGTGCCAGTACTAGGGGGACAGGGGGCCGGTATGAGCAGTTCTTC TRBD1 TRBJ2-1 TRBV19 NA
CASSRAGFYNEQFF TGTGCCAGCAGCAGAGCAGGGTTCTACAATGAGCAGTTCTTC NA TRBJ2-1 TRBV6-5 once
CASSRSSGRAFNEQYF TGTGCCAGCAGCAGGAGTAGCGGGAGGGCCTTCAACGAGCAGTACTTC TRBD2 TRBJ2-7 TRBV5-4 NA
CASSDYSQPQHF TGTGCCAGCAGTGACTACAGCCAACCCCAGCATTTT NA TRBJ1-5 TRBV2 NA
CASSWDSSYEQYF TGTGCCAGCAGCTGGGACAGCTCCTACGAGCAGTACTTC TRBD1 TRBJ2-7 TRBV5-4 NA
CASSLNRANEQFF TGTGCCAGCTCACTCAACAGGGCGAATGAGCAGTTCTTC NA TRBJ2-1 TRBV18 NA
CASSSTGGGETQYF TGTGCCAGCAGCTCGACAGGGGGCGGAGAGACCCAGTACTTC TRBD1 TRBJ2-5 TRBV7-2 many
CASSSQGYETQYF TGCGCCAGCAGTTCACAGGGGTACGAGACCCAGTACTTC TRBD1 TRBJ2-5 TRBV10-1 NA
CASSFSGSPDTQYF TGCGCCAGCAGCTTTAGCGGGAGCCCCGATACGCAGTATTTT TRBD2 TRBJ2-3 TRBV5-1 NA
CASSPGTGAYEQYF TGCGCCAGCAGCCCAGGGACAGGGGCCTACGAGCAGTACTTC TRBD1 TRBJ2-7 TRBV5-1 few
CASSPGIRTATDTQYF TGTGCCAGCAGCCCAGGGATCAGGACAGCGACAGATACGCAGTATTTT NA TRBJ2-3 TRBV7-3 once
CASSMGTGSTDTQYF TGTGCCAGTAGTATGGGGACAGGGAGCACAGATACGCAGTATTTT TRBD1 TRBJ2-3 TRBV19 NA
CASSFERSGGYTF TGTGCCAGCAGCTTTGAACGATCAGGCGGCTACACCTTC NA TRBJ1-2 TRBV11-2 NA
CASSLESGSTDTQYF TGTGCCAGCAGCTTGGAAAGCGGGAGCACAGATACGCAGTATTTT NA TRBJ2-3 TRBV5-4 NA
CASSLGERRAAGYTF TGTGCCAGCAGCTTAGGGGAACGCAGGGCGGCTGGCTACACCTTC NA TRBJ1-2 TRBV7-2 NA
CASSPVSGGHQPQHF TGTGCCAGCTCACCAGTTTCAGGGGGGCATCAGCCCCAGCATTTT TRBD1 TRBJ1-5 TRBV18 NA
CASSLTGDYGYTF TGTGCCAGCAGCTTAACAGGGGACTATGGCTACACCTTC TRBD1 TRBJ1-2 TRBV7-2 NA